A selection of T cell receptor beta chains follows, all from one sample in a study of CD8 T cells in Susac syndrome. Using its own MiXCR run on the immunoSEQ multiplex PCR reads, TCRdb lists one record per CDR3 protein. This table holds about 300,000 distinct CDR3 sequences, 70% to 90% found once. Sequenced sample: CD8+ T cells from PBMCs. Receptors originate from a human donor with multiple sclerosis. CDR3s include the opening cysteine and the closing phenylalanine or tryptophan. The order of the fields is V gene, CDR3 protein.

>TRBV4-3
CASSQEGSGSVIETQYF
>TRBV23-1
CASSQSGRKGGIQYF
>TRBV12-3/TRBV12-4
CASRPFGTSEQDTQYF
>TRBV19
CASTGRAYYGYTF
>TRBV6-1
CASSDGTGSSYEQYF
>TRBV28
CASSSVGQGIYEQYF
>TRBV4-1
CASSRPGQGPYEQYF
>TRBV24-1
CATSPSSGANVLTF
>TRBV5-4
CASSLAAGGPEEQYF
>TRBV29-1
CSVERVRYTEAFF
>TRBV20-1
CSWRLAGGWETQYF
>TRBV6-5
CASSSTGPVGGYTF
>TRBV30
CAWSDYGSDQPQHF
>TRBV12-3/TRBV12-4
CASRRDSHNEQFF
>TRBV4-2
CASSQGRGPTYEQYF
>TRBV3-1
CASSQPPLSEQYF
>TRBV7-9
CASSLGFSYEQYF
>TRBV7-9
CASSPRTGDPYEQYF
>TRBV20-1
CSARNSYGHEQFF
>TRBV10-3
CAISGPGLRTTRSYNEQFF
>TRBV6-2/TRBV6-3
CASSSPRGPQETQYF
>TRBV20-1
CSARDRRERAYNEQFF
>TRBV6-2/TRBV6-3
CASRQTSSYNEQFF
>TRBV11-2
CASSPGGSGYTF
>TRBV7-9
CASSFPQGGRLYEQYF
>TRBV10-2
CASLDRVLSEQYF
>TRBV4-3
CASSQGTVVVGELFF
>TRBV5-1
CASTTGLADEYEQYF
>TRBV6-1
CASRAWSGISTDTQYF
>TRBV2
CASRSMTFLSTDTQYF
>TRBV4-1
CASSQTTSEQETQYF
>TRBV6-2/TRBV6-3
CASSPGTFTYEQYF
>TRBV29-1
CSVVGLAGVVSADTQYF